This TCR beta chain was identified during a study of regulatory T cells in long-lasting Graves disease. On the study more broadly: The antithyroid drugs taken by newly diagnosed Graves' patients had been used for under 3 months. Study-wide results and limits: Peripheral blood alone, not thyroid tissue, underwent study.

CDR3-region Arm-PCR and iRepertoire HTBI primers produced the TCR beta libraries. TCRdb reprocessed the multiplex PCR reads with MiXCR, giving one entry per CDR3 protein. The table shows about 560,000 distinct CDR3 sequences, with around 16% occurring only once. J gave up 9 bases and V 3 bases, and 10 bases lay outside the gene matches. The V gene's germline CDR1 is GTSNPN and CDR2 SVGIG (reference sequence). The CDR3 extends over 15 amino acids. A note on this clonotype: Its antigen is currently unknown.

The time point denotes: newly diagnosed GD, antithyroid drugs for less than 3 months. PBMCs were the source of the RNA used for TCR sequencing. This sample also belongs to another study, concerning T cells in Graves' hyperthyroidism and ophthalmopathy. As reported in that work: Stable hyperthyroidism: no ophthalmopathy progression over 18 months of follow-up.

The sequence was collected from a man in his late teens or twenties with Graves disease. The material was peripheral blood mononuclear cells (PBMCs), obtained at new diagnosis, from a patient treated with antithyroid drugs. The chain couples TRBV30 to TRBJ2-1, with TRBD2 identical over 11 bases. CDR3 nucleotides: TGTGCCTGGAGGGACCTAGGGACTAGCGGAGGTGAGCAGTTCTTC. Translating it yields CAWRDLGTSGGEQFF.